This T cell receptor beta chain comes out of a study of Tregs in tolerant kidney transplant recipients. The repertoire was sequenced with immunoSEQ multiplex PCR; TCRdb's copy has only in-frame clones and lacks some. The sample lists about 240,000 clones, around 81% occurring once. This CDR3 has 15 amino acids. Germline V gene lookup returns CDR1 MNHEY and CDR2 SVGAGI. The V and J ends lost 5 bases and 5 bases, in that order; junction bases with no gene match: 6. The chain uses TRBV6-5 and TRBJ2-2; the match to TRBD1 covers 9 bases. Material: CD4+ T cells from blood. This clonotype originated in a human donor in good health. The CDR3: CASSQDRGWTGELFF. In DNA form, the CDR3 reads TGTGCCAGCAGTCAGGACAGGGGATGGACCGGGGAGCTGTTTTTT.